What follows are 21 T cell receptor beta chains derived from one specimen sequenced in a study of blood T cell repertoires in COVID-19. TCRdb's copy holds only in-frame clones and misses some; the assay was immunoSEQ multiplex PCR. The table shows around 300,000 clones, with 88% occurring only once. The specimen sequenced was PBMCs or T cells enriched from blood (not recorded which). The receptor set was obtained from a woman aged 50 to 60 who had recovered from COVID-19.

This chain links TRBV6-4 with TRBJ1-6; no firm D call. V was cut by 5 bases and J by 6 bases, with 14 bases left in between. The germline gives CDR1 MRHNA, CDR2 SNTAGT. This CDR3 has 15 residues. As DNA, the CDR3 is TGTGCCAGCAGTCCGCGGGGAGAAGCTAATTCACCCCTCCACTTT. Protein: CASSPRGEANSPLHF.

This clone has only one observation. The chain combines TRBV28 with TRBJ2-2; possible D gene TRBD2, 5 bases. Trimming took off 6 bases at V and 1 base at J, with 15 bases between the two ends. In germline, CDR1 is MDHEN, CDR2 SYDVKM. The CDR3 runs to 16 residues. The CDR3 DNA sequence: TGTGCCAGCAGCACGGGCTGGAGGAAGAACACCGGGGAGCTGTTTTTT. Encoded protein: CASSTGWRKNTGELFF. Full variable domain (remainder filled in from reference TRBV28 and TRBJ2-2): DVKVTQSSRYLVKRTGEKVFLECVQDMDHENMFWYRQDPGLGLRLIYFSYDVKMKEKGDIPEGYSVSREKKERFSLILESASTNQTSMYLCASSTGWRKNTGELFFGEGSRLTVL.

The chain is built from TRBV6-5 and TRBJ2-7; 8 bases are shared with TRBD1. CDR1 and CDR2 (germline): MNHEY, SVGAGI. The CDR3 sequence is 15 residues long. Germline trimming cut 9 bases from V and 2 bases from J; bases unmatched to any gene: 12. CDR3 sequence reads: CARSKRTGKTYEQYF. For the CDR3, the DNA is TGTGCCAGATCGAAAAGGACAGGGAAAACCTACGAGCAGTACTTC.

The rearrangement joins TRBV7-9 to TRBJ1-4; D ambiguous. V lost 5 bases and J 0 bases, leaving 10 bases between the germline ends. Per germline, CDR1 SEHNR and CDR2 FQNEAQ (reference sequence). The CDR3 has 15 residues. CDR3 protein: CASSSPGTTNEKLFF. The CDR3 DNA follows: TGTGCCAGCAGCAGTCCCGGGACAACTAATGAAAAACTGTTTTTT.

The gene calls are TRBV11-2 and TRBJ1-2; D call uncertain. Trimming cost V 5 bases and J 6 bases, with 13 bases left between them. Germline V gene data show CDR1 as SGHAT and CDR2 as FQNNGV. This CDR3 contains 13 residues. DNA of the CDR3: TGTGCCAGCAGCCTAGGGAGTTCCGATGGCTACACCTTC. Amino acids: CASSLGSSDGYTF.

Only a few counts were recorded for this clone. V usage is TRBV30 and J usage is TRBJ1-5; tentatively, D is TRBD1 (5 bases). Trimming shortened V by 4 bases and J by 2 bases, and 12 bases separated the two germline ends. This CDR3 has 14 amino acids. Germline V gives CDR1 GTSNPN, CDR2 SVGIG (reference sequence). The CDR3, as DNA: TGTGCCTGGAATTATCGGGGGGGCAATCAGCCCCAGCATTTT. Translation: CAWNYRGGNQPQHF.

The chain is built from TRBV6-5 and TRBJ1-6; 10 bases fit TRBD1. The V gene end was trimmed by 6 bases and the J gene end by 8 bases; junction bases not matched to a gene: 7. CDR1 and CDR2 (germline): MNHEY, SVGAGI. The CDR3 runs 15 residues. The DNA for the CDR3 is TGTGCCAGCAGGGGACAGGGGTTAGGGGATTCACCCCTCCACTTT. Its protein product is CASRGQGLGDSPLHF.

V usage is TRBV6-1 and J usage is TRBJ2-6, with D tentatively TRBD1 (6 bases). The germline V gene encodes CDR1 MNHNS and CDR2 SASEGT. Trimming removed 4 bases from V and 1 base from J, with 20 bases in between. The CDR3 runs 19 residues. The CDR3 loop reads CASSASTGIRGSGANVLTF. The DNA for the CDR3 is TGTGCCAGCAGTGCGTCAACAGGGATTCGGGGTTCTGGGGCCAACGTCCTGACTTTC.

This rearrangement joins TRBV27 to TRBJ1-2; TRBD1 aligns across 9 bases. The CDR3 spans 13 residues. V shed 6 bases and J 4 bases; nucleotides not matched to a gene: 3. Germline CDR1 MNHEY, CDR2 SMNVEV (reference sequence). The CDR3 region is CASRTGGSYGYTF. DNA for the CDR3: TGTGCCAGCAGAACAGGGGGCAGCTATGGCTACACCTTC.

The CDR3 loop is CAWMGQEGYTF. DNA of the CDR3: TGTGCCTGGATGGGGCAGGAGGGCTACACCTTC. The chain links TRBV30 to TRBJ1-2, with D tentatively TRBD1 (5 bases). Germline CDR1 and CDR2: GTSNPN and SVGIG (reference sequence). The CDR3 loop spans 11 amino acids. With 4 bases removed from V and 8 bases from J, the gap between germline ends came to 11 bases.

The V gene is TRBV28, the J gene TRBJ1-5, with D perhaps TRBD1 (5 bases). Germline CDR1 is MDHEN and CDR2 is SYDVKM. V was cut by 7 bases and J by 2 bases, with 18 bases left in between. The CDR3 has 16 residues. This CDR3 reads CASTLGGLGGNQPQHF. As DNA, the CDR3 is TGTGCCAGCACCCTCGGGGGACTAGGGGGCAATCAGCCCCAGCATTTT. The full variable domain, with the rest looked up from reference TRBV28 and TRBJ1-5, is DVKVTQSSRYLVKRTGEKVFLECVQDMDHENMFWYRQDPGLGLRLIYFSYDVKMKEKGDIPEGYSVSREKKERFSLILESASTNQTSMYLCASTLGGLGGNQPQHFGDGTRLSIL.

This rearrangement joins TRBV7-9 to TRBJ1-4, with D unresolved. In germline, CDR1 is SEHNR, CDR2 FQNEAQ (reference sequence). Between the trimmed V and J ends, which lost 5 bases and 0 bases, there was a span of 16 bases. The CDR3 is 17 residues long. The CDR3 DNA is TGTGCCAGCAGCCCGCCTCGAGCGAAGACAACTAATGAAAAACTGTTTTTT. It translates to CASSPPRAKTTNEKLFF.

This sequence joins TRBV11-2 and TRBJ1-4; 8 nucleotides line up with TRBD1. Germline V gene sequence: CDR1 SGHAT, CDR2 FQNNGV. The J segment lost 2 bases and the V segment lost 1 base, leaving 12 bases of the junction unmatched. This CDR3 is 19 amino acids long. The CDR3 spells CASSLARRQGKSTNEKLFF. CDR3 sequence (DNA): TGTGCCAGCAGCTTAGCTAGGCGACAGGGGAAATCGACTAATGAAAAACTGTTTTTT.

V is TRBV3-1 (or the pseudogene TRBV3-2) and J is TRBJ2-4, with D possibly TRBD2 on 5 matching bases. CDR1 is LGHDT, CDR2 YNNKEL, per germline (reference sequence). V lost 0 bases and J lost 8, with 20 bases in between. The CDR3 totals 17 residues. CDR3 protein: CASSQDIGVRPGDIQYF. The CDR3 DNA reads as TGTGCCAGCAGCCAAGATATCGGGGTAAGGCCGGGTGACATTCAGTACTTC.

The genes are TRBV28 and TRBJ1-6, with 8 bases aligning to TRBD1. J lost 0 bases, V lost 8 bases, and 3 bases had no gene match. The CDR3 has 15 residues. Looked up from germline, CDR1 is MDHEN and CDR2 is SYDVKM. The CDR3 DNA reads as TGTGCCAGCTGGACAGGGAGCTCCTATAATTCACCCCTCCACTTT. Residues: CASWTGSSYNSPLHF.

The rearrangement joins TRBV28 to TRBJ2-2; 8 bases align to TRBD2. Per germline, CDR1 MDHEN and CDR2 SYDVKM. V lost 2 bases and J lost 7; bases outside the gene matches: 3. The CDR3 extends over 14 amino acids. As DNA, the CDR3 is TGTGCCAGCAGTTTAGCGGGAGGTATCGGGGAGCTGTTTTTT. Its protein is CASSLAGGIGELFF.

The chain uses TRBV7-2 and TRBJ2-1; TRBD1 aligns across 8 bases. Germline lookup yields CDR1 SGHTA and CDR2 FQGNSA. The V gene end was trimmed by 5 bases and the J gene end by 7 bases; junction bases not matched to a gene: 16. The CDR3 runs to 17 residues. The CDR3 nucleotides are TGTGCCAGCAGCCCATCCGTTATCGGGACAGGAAATAATGAGCAGTTCTTC. Amino acid sequence: CASSPSVIGTGNNEQFF.

The J gene is TRBJ2-7, the V gene TRBV6-2 or TRBV6-3; TRBD2 matches at 9 bases. V was clipped by 0 bases and J by 4 bases; unmatched bases: 4. Per germline, CDR1 MNHEY and CDR2 SVGEGT. The CDR3 runs to 15 residues. In DNA form, the CDR3 reads TGTGCCAGCAGTTACTCTAGCGGGGGCATATACGAGCAGTACTTC. It yields the protein CASSYSSGGIYEQYF.

The chain recombines TRBV7-3 with TRBJ2-2; TRBD2 is a possible D gene (5 bases). The CDR3 sequence is 13 residues long. CDR1 is SGHTA, CDR2 FQGTGA, per germline. V lost 2 bases, J lost 5 bases, and 6 bases lay in between. This CDR3 reads CASSLGGTGELFF. CDR3 bases: TGTGCCAGCAGCTTAGGAGGTACCGGGGAGCTGTTTTTT.

The J gene is TRBJ1-5, the V gene TRBV6-5; D ambiguous. Germline loops: CDR1 MNHEY, CDR2 SVGAGI. The CDR3 is made up of 13 amino acids. Between the trimmed V and J ends, which lost 5 bases and 3 bases, there was a span of 8 bases. The CDR3 here is CASSLQINQPQHF. The CDR3 DNA follows: TGTGCCAGCAGTCTGCAGATCAATCAGCCCCAGCATTTT.

The V and J genes are TRBV7-6 and TRBJ1-5, with a possible D match to TRBD1 (6 bases). Trimming stripped 5 bases from V and 3 bases from J, with 8 bases between. Per germline, CDR1 SGHVS and CDR2 FNYEAQ. This CDR3 is 13 amino acids long. The CDR3 is CASSRTVNQPQHF. Written as DNA, the CDR3 is TGTGCCAGCAGCCGGACAGTCAATCAGCCCCAGCATTTT.